The 13 T cell receptor beta chains in this list originate from one sample, sequenced in a study of cytomegalovirus exposure and HLA in healthy donors. PCR employed 60 Vbeta and 13 Jbeta primers. Sequencing used immunoSEQ multiplex PCR; TCRdb keeps in-frame clones, though not all of them. The table lists about 190,000 clones, around 77% of them singletons, with 1.6% in the top ten. The specimen was PBMCs. Every receptor here comes from a woman in her late teens or twenties in good health and CMV-seronegative.

The CDR3 region is CASSLASGSSNEQFF. The CDR3 bases are TGCGCCAGCAGCTTGGCTAGCGGGAGTTCGAATGAGCAGTTCTTC. The chain carries TRBV5-1 and TRBJ2-1; 10 bases match TRBD2. The V gene's germline CDR1 is SGHRS and CDR2 YFSETQ. CDR3 length: 15 amino acids. V was clipped by 0 bases and J by 7 bases; unmatched bases: 4.

V is TRBV13 and J is TRBJ2-7; the D gene is possibly TRBD2 (6 bases). This CDR3 is 12 amino acids long. Deletions cut 8 bases from V and 7 bases from J, with 15 bases between. Germline values: CDR1 PRHDT, CDR2 FYEKMQ (reference sequence). CDR3 in amino acids: CASGTGDGEQYF. The CDR3 DNA is TGTGCCAGCGGGACTGGGGACGGGGAGCAGTACTTC. Drawing the rest from reference TRBV13 and TRBJ2-7, the complete variable domain is AAGVIQSPRHLIKEKRETATLKCYPIPRHDTVYWYQQGPGQDPQFLISFYEKMQSDKGSIPDRFSAQQFSDYHSELNMSSLELGDSALYFCASGTGDGEQYFGPGTRLTVT.

V and J are TRBV19 and TRBJ2-2; no clear D gene. V lost 8 bases and J lost 2, with 12 bases in between. Looked up from germline, CDR1 is LNHDA and CDR2 is SQIVND (reference sequence). The CDR3 totals 14 residues. Here the CDR3 reads CASRSQFNTGELFF. The CDR3 DNA sequence: TGTGCCAGTCGTTCACAGTTCAACACCGGGGAGCTGTTTTTT.

V gene TRBV7-8 combines with J gene TRBJ2-5, with 8 bases identical to TRBD1. Germline CDR1 is SGHVS and CDR2 is FQNEAQ. V lost 4 bases and J lost 5; bases outside the gene matches: 9. The CDR3 runs to 15 residues. The CDR3 sequence is CASSSLGTGFETQYF. The CDR3 region has the DNA TGTGCCAGCAGCTCGCTTGGGACAGGTTTTGAGACCCAGTACTTC.

This clone was found once. This rearrangement joins TRBV28 to TRBJ2-7; D unresolved. Germline assignment: CDR1 MDHEN and CDR2 SYDVKM. The CDR3 extends over 13 amino acids. V was cut by 2 bases and J by 0 bases, with 5 bases left in between. The CDR3 loop reads CASSLAPSYEQYF. As DNA, the CDR3 is TGTGCCAGCAGTTTAGCGCCCTCCTACGAGCAGTACTTC.

The gene calls are TRBV7-6 and TRBJ2-3; 8 nucleotides match TRBD2. V lost 5 bases, J lost 4 bases, and 8 bases stayed unmatched. The V gene's germline CDR1 is SGHVS and CDR2 FNYEAQ. The CDR3 runs to 15 residues. The CDR3 sequence is CASSPGIAGPDTQYF. The CDR3, as DNA: TGTGCCAGCAGCCCCGGGATAGCGGGACCAGATACGCAGTATTTT.

This clone was counted only a few times. The CDR3 DNA is TGCAGCGTACACAGGGGGAGATTTGGCTACACCTTC. It specifies CSVHRGRFGYTF. This chain uses TRBV29-1 with TRBJ1-2, with TRBD1 identical over 8 bases. The CDR3 is made up of 12 amino acids. V lost 6 bases, J lost 7 bases, and 7 bases stayed unmatched. Per germline, CDR1 SQVTM and CDR2 ANQGSEA.

This clone was seen more than once but under ten times. This chain connects TRBV7-3 to TRBJ2-3; 9 positions match TRBD1. This CDR3 comprises 17 residues. CDR1 and CDR2 from the germline V gene are SGHTA and FQGTGA. V was clipped by 1 base and J by 0 bases; unmatched bases: 5. The CDR3 DNA reads as TGTGCCAGCAGCTTAAACGGAGGGACAGGGAGCACAGATACGCAGTATTTT. This sequence encodes CASSLNGGTGSTDTQYF.

The chain employs TRBV6-1 and TRBJ2-3; 11 nucleotides align to TRBD2. This CDR3 comprises 16 residues. Germline V gives CDR1 MNHNS, CDR2 SASEGT. The V gene end was trimmed by 0 bases and the J gene end by 1 base; junction bases not matched to a gene: 0. The CDR3 DNA is TGTGCCAGCAGTGAAGCACTAGCGGGGGGCACAGATACGCAGTATTTT. It is translated as CASSEALAGGTDTQYF.

The chain recombines TRBV7-8 with TRBJ1-5, with TRBD1 as a possible D gene (5 bases). The length of the CDR3 is 16 residues. The V end was cut by 2 bases, the J end by 1 base, with 12 bases between. Germline CDR1 reads SGHVS; CDR2 reads FQNEAQ. This CDR3 is CASSLSGGKSNQPQHF. Written as DNA, the CDR3 is TGTGCCAGCAGCTTATCGGGGGGAAAGAGCAATCAGCCCCAGCATTTT.

This chain joins TRBV6-6 and TRBJ1-5, with D unclear. Germline CDR1 is MNHNY and CDR2 is SVGAGI (reference sequence). This CDR3 region has 15 residues. Trimming stripped 8 bases from V and 6 bases from J, with 20 bases between. The CDR3 loop reads CASYPRGNEGQPQHF. The CDR3 bases are TGTGCCAGCTATCCGCGGGGTAATGAGGGTCAGCCCCAGCATTTT.

The rearrangement uses TRBV28 and TRBJ1-4, with D possibly being TRBD1 (5 bases). Germline V gene lookup returns CDR1 MDHEN and CDR2 SYDVKM. The CDR3 consists of 15 residues. With 5 bases removed from V and 5 bases from J, the gap between germline ends came to 15 bases. The CDR3 spells CASSTLRQTNEKLFF. In nucleotides, the CDR3 is TGTGCCAGCAGTACTCTGAGACAGACAAATGAAAAACTGTTTTTT.

The chain is built from TRBV5-1 and TRBJ1-2; unclear D gene. This CDR3 is 13 amino acids long. The germline gives CDR1 SGHRS, CDR2 YFSETQ. The ends were cut back, 2 bases at V and 3 bases at J, with 8 bases in the middle. CDR3 DNA sequence: TGCGCCAGCAGCTTTACCGGGGACTATGGCTACACCTTC. Translated, it gives CASSFTGDYGYTF.